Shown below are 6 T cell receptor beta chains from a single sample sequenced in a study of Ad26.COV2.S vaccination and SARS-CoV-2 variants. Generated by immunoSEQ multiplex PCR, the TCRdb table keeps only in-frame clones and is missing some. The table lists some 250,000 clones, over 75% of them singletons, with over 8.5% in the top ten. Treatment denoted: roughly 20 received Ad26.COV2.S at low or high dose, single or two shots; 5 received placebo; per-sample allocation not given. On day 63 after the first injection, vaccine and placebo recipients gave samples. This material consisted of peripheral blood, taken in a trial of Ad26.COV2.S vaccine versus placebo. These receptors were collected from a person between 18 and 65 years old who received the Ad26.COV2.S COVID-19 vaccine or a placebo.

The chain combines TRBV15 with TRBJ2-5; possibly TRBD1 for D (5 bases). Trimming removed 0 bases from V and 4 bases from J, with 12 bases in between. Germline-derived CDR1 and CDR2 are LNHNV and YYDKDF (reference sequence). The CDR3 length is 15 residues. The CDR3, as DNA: TGTGCCACCAGCAGAGATGTGGCAGGGCGAGAGACCCAGTACTTC. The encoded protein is CATSRDVAGRETQYF.

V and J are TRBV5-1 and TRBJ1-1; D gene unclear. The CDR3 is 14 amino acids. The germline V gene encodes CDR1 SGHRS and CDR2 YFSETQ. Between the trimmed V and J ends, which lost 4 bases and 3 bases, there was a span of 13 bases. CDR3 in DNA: TGCGCCAGCAGCCCAGTCACCGGGGACACTGAAGCTTTCTTT. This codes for CASSPVTGDTEAFF.

The CDR3 is CASSQEGASYGYTF. Written as DNA, the CDR3 is TGTGCCAGCAGCCAAGAGGGAGCAAGCTATGGCTACACCTTC. The chain couples TRBV3-1 (or the pseudogene TRBV3-2) to TRBJ1-2; no clear D gene. Germline V gene lookup returns CDR1 LGHDT and CDR2 YNNKEL (reference sequence). V was cut by 0 bases and J by 4 bases, with 9 bases left in between. The CDR3 consists of 14 residues.

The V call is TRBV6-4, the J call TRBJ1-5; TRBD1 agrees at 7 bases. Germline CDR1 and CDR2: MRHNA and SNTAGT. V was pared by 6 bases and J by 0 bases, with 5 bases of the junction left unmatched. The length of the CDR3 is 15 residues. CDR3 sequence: CASSRGRNSNQPQHF. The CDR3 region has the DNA TGTGCCAGCAGCAGGGGGAGGAATAGCAATCAGCCCCAGCATTTT.

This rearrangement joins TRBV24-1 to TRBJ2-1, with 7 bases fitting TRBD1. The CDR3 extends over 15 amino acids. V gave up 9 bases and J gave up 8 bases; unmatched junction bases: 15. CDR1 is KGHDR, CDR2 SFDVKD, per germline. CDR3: CATGFRQGSFDEQFF. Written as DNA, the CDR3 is TGTGCCACCGGTTTCAGACAGGGATCCTTCGATGAGCAGTTCTTC.

The CDR3 bases are TGCGCCAGCAGCACGAGGGGGCAAGACACTGAAGCTTTCTTT. Translating gives CASSTRGQDTEAFF. This sequence joins TRBV5-1 and TRBJ1-1; TRBD1 aligns across 7 bases. Per germline, CDR1 SGHRS and CDR2 YFSETQ. J lost 3 bases, V lost 4 bases, and 6 bases had no gene match. The CDR3 spans 14 residues.